This T cell receptor (beta chain) is from a study of T cell changes during pregnancy in multiple sclerosis. The table came from immunoSEQ multiplex PCR; TCRdb's copy has only in-frame clones and leaves some out. The sample lists approximately 88,000 clones; approximately 92% were seen once. There are 16 residues in the CDR3. Germline V gene data show CDR1 as SGHDN and CDR2 as FVKESK. V was pared by 9 bases and J by 3 bases, with 10 bases of the junction left unmatched. The chain carries TRBV14 and TRBJ2-6; 8 nucleotides match TRBD1. This TCR came from a female donor with multiple sclerosis, enrolled in a pregnancy study. The sample here was peripheral blood, taken in the first trimester of pregnancy. As DNA, the CDR3 is TGTGCCAGTGGGACAGGAGTAATACGTGGGGCCAACGTCCTGACTTTC. Its translation: CASGTGVIRGANVLTF.